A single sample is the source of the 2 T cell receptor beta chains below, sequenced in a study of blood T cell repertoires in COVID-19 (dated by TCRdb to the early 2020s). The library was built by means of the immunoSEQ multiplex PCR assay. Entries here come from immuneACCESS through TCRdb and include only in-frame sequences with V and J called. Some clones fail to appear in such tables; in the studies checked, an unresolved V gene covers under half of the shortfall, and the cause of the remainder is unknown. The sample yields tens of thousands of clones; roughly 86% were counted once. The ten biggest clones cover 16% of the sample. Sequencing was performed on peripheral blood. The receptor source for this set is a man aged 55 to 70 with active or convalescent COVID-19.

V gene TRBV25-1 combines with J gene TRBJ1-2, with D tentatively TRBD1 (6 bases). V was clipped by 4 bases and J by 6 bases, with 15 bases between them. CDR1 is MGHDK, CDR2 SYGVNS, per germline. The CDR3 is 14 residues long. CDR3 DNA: TGTGCCAGCAGTGGAGCCGATAGGGGGAATGGCTACACCTTC. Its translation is CASSGADRGNGYTF.

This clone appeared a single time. The CDR3 sequence: CASSLVPSMNTEAFF. The DNA for the CDR3 is TGTGCCAGCAGCTTAGTTCCGAGTATGAACACTGAAGCTTTCTTT. This chain links TRBV11-2 with TRBJ1-1; D is unresolved. Germline CDR1 reads SGHAT; CDR2 reads FQNNGV. Trimming removed 1 base at V and 0 bases at J, with 9 bases between. The CDR3 sequence is 15 residues long.